This T cell receptor (beta chain) was sequenced during a study of CD8 T cells in Susac syndrome. Study-wide results and caveats: The number of individuals included in the study's TCR sequencing and HLA analysis was acknowledged as relatively small.

V lost 2 bases and J lost 0, with 11 bases in between. The CDR3 is made up of 16 amino acids. Looked up from germline, CDR1 is MNHNY and CDR2 is SVGAGI (reference sequence). With respect to this clonotype: What it binds is not known.

RNA, at about 0.45 to 1 ug, was reverse transcribed with random hexamers. One entry per CDR3 protein, called by TCRdb with MiXCR from the immunoSEQ multiplex PCR reads. This sample carries roughly 120,000 distinct CDR3 sequences, approximately 94% of them seen once, and the ten largest clones take approximately 0.12%. This TCR derives from a human donor with multiple sclerosis. Sequencing input: CD4+ T cells from PBMCs. The chain has TRBV6-6 and TRBJ2-1; possibly TRBD2 for D (5 bases). The CDR3 DNA follows: TGTGCCAGCAGTTACGGTACGGGATACTCCTACAATGAGCAGTTCTTC. Translated: CASSYGTGYSYNEQFF.